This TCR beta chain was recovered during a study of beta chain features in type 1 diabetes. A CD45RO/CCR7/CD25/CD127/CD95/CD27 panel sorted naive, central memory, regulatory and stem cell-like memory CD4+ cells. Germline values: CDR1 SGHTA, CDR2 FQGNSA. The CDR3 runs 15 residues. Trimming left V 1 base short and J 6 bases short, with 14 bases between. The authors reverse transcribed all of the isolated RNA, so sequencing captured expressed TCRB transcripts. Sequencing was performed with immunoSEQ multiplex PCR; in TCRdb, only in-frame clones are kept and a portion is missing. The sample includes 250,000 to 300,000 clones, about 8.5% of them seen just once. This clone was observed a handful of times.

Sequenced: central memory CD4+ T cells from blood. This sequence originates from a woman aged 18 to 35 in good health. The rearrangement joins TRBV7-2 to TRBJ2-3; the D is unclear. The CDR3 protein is CASSLGRVYADTQYF. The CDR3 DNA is TGTGCCAGCAGCTTAGGCCGGGTCTACGCCGATACGCAGTATTTT. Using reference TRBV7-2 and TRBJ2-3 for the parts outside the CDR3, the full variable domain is GAGVSQSPSNKVTEKGKDVELRCDPISGHTALYWYRQSLGQGLEFLIYFQGNSAPDKSGLPSDRFSAERTGGSVSTLTIQRTQQEDSAVYLCASSLGRVYADTQYFGPGTRLTVL.